This TCR beta chain was sequenced in a study of T cell responses to AZD1222 COVID-19 vaccine. General study results and limits: At study baseline, merely several AZD1222 recipients were seropositive.

TCRdb's copy holds only in-frame clones and misses some; the assay was immunoSEQ multiplex PCR. The table shows 110,000 to 150,000 clones, with nearly 95% occurring only once. V was pared by 6 bases and J by 7 bases, with 10 bases of the junction left unmatched. The germline V gene has CDR1 LGHDT and CDR2 YNNKEL (reference sequence). This CDR3 has 17 residues. Worth noting for this clone: The antigen is undetermined.

This sample comprised peripheral blood, obtained on day 0 of AZD1222 vaccination. The chain is built from TRBV3-1 (or the pseudogene TRBV3-2) and TRBJ2-3; 16 bases agree with TRBD2. The receptor was derived from an adult in good health. The CDR3 here is CASSRVPGLAGGYTQYF. Here the CDR3 DNA reads TGTGCCAGCAGTCGGGTTCCGGGACTAGCGGGAGGGTATACGCAGTATTTT.